Listed below are T cell receptor beta chains from one sample, sequenced in a study of early T cells in non-severe SARS-CoV-2 infection. TCRdb re-derived calls from the 5' RACE reads in MiXCR, one entry per CDR3 protein. In the table there are around 56,000 distinct CDR3 sequences, about 7.7% of which are singletons. This specimen was whole blood, taken at baseline. The receptors here all came from an adult who was a healthcare worker with PCR-confirmed SARS-CoV-2 infection or an uninfected control (not recorded which). Each CDR3 is given with its conserved first and last residue. A D gene is named only where the DNA matches it firmly. A row's size may be missing; if present it is once, few, many or a size class.

size: many; length: 14; J: TRBJ2-7; V: TRBV20-1; D: NA; CDR3: CSAKSELILYEQYF; DNA: TGCAGTGCTAAGTCCGAACTTATACTCTACGAGCAGTACTTC
size: many; length: 14; J: TRBJ2-1; V: TRBV29-1; D: TRBD1; CDR3: CSVSGQGFSNEQFF; DNA: TGCAGCGTTAGCGGACAGGGGTTTTCTAATGAGCAGTTCTTC
size: many; length: 14; J: TRBJ2-5; V: TRBV18; D: NA; CDR3: CASSPPPVGETQYF; DNA: TGTGCCAGCTCACCCCCTCCGGTCGGAGAGACCCAGTACTTC
size: few; length: 14; J: TRBJ1-4; V: TRBV10-3; D: NA; CDR3: CAISEMGLNEKLFF; DNA: TGTGCCATCAGCGAGATGGGATTGAATGAAAAACTGTTTTTT
size: many; length: 17; J: TRBJ2-5; V: TRBV4-1; D: TRBD1; CDR3: CASSQDPPRTGMETQYF; DNA: TGCGCCAGCAGCCAAGATCCCCCCAGGACAGGGATGGAGACCCAGTACTTC
size: many; length: 13; J: TRBJ2-7; V: TRBV20-1; D: TRBD2; CDR3: CSARSGNSYEQYF; DNA: TGCAGTGCCAGAAGCGGGAATTCCTACGAGCAGTACTTC
size: NA; length: 15; J: TRBJ1-4; V: TRBV19; D: NA; CDR3: CASSLLGTTNEKLFF; DNA: TGTGCCAGTAGTTTGTTGGGGACGACTAATGAAAAACTGTTTTTT
size: many; length: 14; J: TRBJ2-5; V: TRBV7-9; D: NA; CDR3: CASTAKGQVGTQYF; DNA: TGTGCCAGCACCGCCAAGGGGCAGGTTGGGACCCAGTACTTC
size: many; length: 16; J: TRBJ1-5; V: TRBV19; D: TRBD1; CDR3: CASSSPRQGSNQPQHF; DNA: TGTGCCAGTAGTAGCCCGAGACAGGGAAGCAATCAGCCCCAGCATTTT
size: NA; length: 13; J: TRBJ1-5; V: TRBV3-1; D: NA; CDR3: CASSQYFNQPQHF; DNA: TGTGCCAGCAGCCAGTACTTCAATCAGCCCCAGCATTTT
size: many; length: 13; J: TRBJ2-2; V: TRBV12-3/TRBV12-4; D: TRBD1; CDR3: CASSPTGAGELFF; DNA: TGTGCCAGCAGTCCAACAGGGGCCGGGGAGCTGTTTTTT
size: many; length: 19; J: TRBJ2-5; V: TRBV6-6; D: TRBD1; CDR3: CASSYFSATGSKGQETQYF; DNA: TGTGCCAGCAGTTACTTTTCGGCGACAGGGAGTAAGGGACAAGAGACCCAGTACTTC
size: many; length: 16; J: TRBJ2-3; V: TRBV10-3; D: TRBD2; CDR3: CAISESEEGGKDTQYF; DNA: TGTGCCATCAGTGAGTCCGAGGAGGGAGGGAAAGATACGCAGTATTTT
size: many; length: 13; J: TRBJ1-2; V: TRBV27; D: NA; CDR3: CASSFSGRGGYTF; DNA: TGTGCCAGCAGCTTTAGTGGCAGGGGAGGCTACACCTTC
size: many; length: 14; J: TRBJ2-5; V: TRBV4-1; D: NA; CDR3: CASSLTWGRETQYF; DNA: TGCGCCAGCAGCCTGACCTGGGGTAGGGAGACCCAGTACTTC
size: many; length: 14; J: TRBJ1-1; V: TRBV5-5; D: NA; CDR3: CASSLDGRDTEAFF; DNA: TGTGCCAGCAGCTTGGATGGGAGAGACACTGAAGCTTTCTTT
size: few; length: 14; J: TRBJ1-1; V: TRBV10-2; D: NA; CDR3: CASSEPRPNTEAFF; DNA: TGCGCCAGCAGTGAGCCCAGGCCCAACACTGAAGCTTTCTTT
size: NA; length: 12; J: TRBJ2-2; V: TRBV12-3/TRBV12-4; D: NA; CDR3: CASSLGTVKLFF; DNA: TGTGCCAGCAGTTTAGGGACGGTGAAGCTGTTTTTT
size: NA; length: 11; J: TRBJ2-5; V: TRBV6-5; D: NA; CDR3: CASSKQETQYF; DNA: TGTGCCAGCAGTAAACAAGAGACCCAGTACTTC
size: many; length: 12; J: TRBJ2-7; V: TRBV7-6; D: NA; CDR3: CASGPGYYEQYF; DNA: TGTGCCAGCGGTCCGGGGTACTACGAGCAGTACTTC